Below, 11 T cell receptor beta chains from the same sample are listed, as sequenced in a study of T cell responses to AZD1222 COVID-19 vaccine. Generated by immunoSEQ multiplex PCR, the TCRdb table keeps only in-frame clones and is missing some. The sample consists of roughly 150,000 clones, 90% of them appearing once. Material: peripheral blood, obtained 28 days after the second AZD1222 dose. These receptors came from an adult who received the AZD1222 COVID-19 vaccine.

The chain combines TRBV30 with TRBJ1-2; D not certain. Germline V CDR1 and CDR2: GTSNPN, SVGIG (reference sequence). This CDR3 spans 15 amino acids. Trimming cost V 3 bases and J 9 bases, with 23 bases left between them. CDR3 region: CAWRSKIIGESSYTF. The CDR3 DNA reads as TGTGCCTGGAGGTCTAAGATCATCGGGGAAAGCAGCTACACCTTC.

V and J are TRBV6-1 and TRBJ2-4; perhaps TRBD2 as D (6 bases). Trimming took off 2 bases at V and 0 bases at J, with 26 bases between the two ends. Germline V CDR1 and CDR2: MNHNS, SASEGT. This CDR3 region has 21 residues. The DNA of the CDR3 is TGTGCCAGCAGTGAATCCGGAGGGATTTCGTCCGTTACTACAGCCAAAAACATTCAGTACTTC. Translated: CASSESGGISSVTTAKNIQYF.

The chain is built from TRBV9 and TRBJ1-1, with TRBD1 identical over 7 bases. This CDR3 is built from 15 residues. J lost 0 bases, V lost 3 bases, and 5 bases had no gene match. Germline lookup yields CDR1 SGDLS and CDR2 YYNGEE. DNA of the CDR3: TGTGCCAGCAGCGAATACGGGACAGTGAACACTGAAGCTTTCTTT. Translating gives CASSEYGTVNTEAFF.

This clone was counted once. The V and J genes are TRBV7-9 and TRBJ2-6, with D possibly matching TRBD1 (6 bases). The germline V and J ends were trimmed by 7 bases and 0 bases, with 16 bases remaining between them. The germline gives CDR1 SEHNR, CDR2 FQNEAQ (reference sequence). The CDR3 spans 17 residues. This CDR3 reads CASKGGPLLSGANVLTF. As DNA, the CDR3 is TGTGCCAGCAAAGGGGGACCTTTACTCTCTGGGGCCAACGTCCTGACTTTC. The full variable domain, rest sourced from reference TRBV7-9 and TRBJ2-6, is DTGVSQNPRHKITKRGQNVTFRCDPISEHNRLYWYRQTLGQGPEFLTYFQNEAQLEKSRLLSDRFSAERPKGSFSTLEIQRTEQGDSAMYLCASKGGPLLSGANVLTFGAGSRLTVL.

This chain links TRBV10-3 with TRBJ2-3; 14 nucleotides align to TRBD2. Germline CDR1 is ENHRY and CDR2 is SYGVKD. V shed 6 bases and J 3 bases; nucleotides not matched to a gene: 8. The CDR3 spans 17 residues. DNA for the CDR3: TGTGCCATCAGGTCCGGGACTAGCGGGAGAGGAACAGATACGCAGTATTTT. Translated: CAIRSGTSGRGTDTQYF.

This sequence joins TRBV19 and TRBJ2-1; 11 bases agree with TRBD2. Germline CDR1 is LNHDA and CDR2 is SQIVND (reference sequence). This CDR3 has 15 residues. V shed 5 bases, J shed 5 bases, and the junction held 5 bases outside the gene matches. The CDR3 DNA follows: TGTGCCAGTAGTGGTGGGACTAGCGGACACAATGAGCAGTTCTTC. This codes for CASSGGTSGHNEQFF.

The genes are TRBV20-1 and TRBJ2-3; D is uncertain. Germline values: CDR1 DFQATT, CDR2 SNEGSKA (reference sequence). Trimming stripped 2 bases from V and 6 bases from J, with 6 bases between. This CDR3 spans 11 amino acids. The CDR3 region has the DNA TGCAGTGCTAGAAAGTCCGATACGCAGTATTTT. This codes for CSARKSDTQYF.

The rearrangement joins TRBV24-1 to TRBJ2-5, with D perhaps TRBD2 (6 bases). Per the germline V gene, CDR1 is KGHDR and CDR2 is SFDVKD. Trimming took off 5 bases at V and 7 bases at J, with 13 bases between the two ends. The CDR3 is 13 residues long. CDR3 protein: CATSGRDGRTQYF. The CDR3 coding sequence is TGTGCCACCAGTGGCAGGGACGGGAGGACCCAGTACTTC.

The genes are TRBV5-1 and TRBJ2-2; 8 bases are shared with TRBD2. With 0 bases clipped from V and 4 bases from J, the junction kept 5 bases outside the gene matches. Germline assignment: CDR1 SGHRS and CDR2 YFSETQ. CDR3 length equals 16 residues. The DNA for the CDR3 is TGCGCCAGCAGCTTGGCGGGAGGGCCGGGCACCGGGGAGCTGTTTTTT. Translated: CASSLAGGPGTGELFF. Based on the CDR3 plus reference TRBV5-1 and TRBJ2-2, the full variable domain is KAGVTQTPRYLIKTRGQQVTLSCSPISGHRSVSWYQQTPGQGLQFLFEYFSETQRNKGNFPGRFSGRQFSNSRSEMNVSTLELGDSALYLCASSLAGGPGTGELFFGEGSRLTVL.

The rearrangement uses TRBV6-1 and TRBJ2-7; tentatively, D is TRBD1 (6 bases). CDR1 and CDR2 (germline): MNHNS, SASEGT. V was pared by 2 bases and J by 0 bases, with 11 bases between. This CDR3 comprises 15 residues. DNA for the CDR3: TGTGCCAGCAGTGAAACAGGGACCAGCTCCTACGAGCAGTACTTC. It codes for CASSETGTSSYEQYF.

V and J are TRBV10-2 and TRBJ2-3; D remains ambiguous. Trimming stripped 4 bases from V and 2 bases from J, with 10 bases between. This CDR3 contains 14 residues. Germline V gene data show CDR1 as WSHSY and CDR2 as SAAADI. As DNA, the CDR3 is TGCGCCAGCAGTGTTATTCGATCCACAGATACGCAGTATTTT. It encodes CASSVIRSTDTQYF.